This T cell receptor beta chain was retrieved from a study of blood T cell repertoires in COVID-19. This table comes from immunoSEQ multiplex PCR, and its TCRdb copy is limited to in-frame clones, with some not included. The sample includes about 270,000 clones, 88% of them seen just once. Looked up from germline, CDR1 is SNHLY and CDR2 is FYNNEI. V lost 6 bases and J 10 bases, leaving 19 bases between the germline ends. The CDR3 has 15 residues. V usage is TRBV2 and J usage is TRBJ1-6, with D unclear. The sample consisted of PBMCs or T cells enriched from blood (not recorded which). The source is a woman aged 40 to 50 with acute COVID-19. The CDR3 nucleotides are TGTGCCAGCAGCCTCATCGAGCGAGATGCGTCACCCCTCCACTTT. This codes for CASSLIERDASPLHF.